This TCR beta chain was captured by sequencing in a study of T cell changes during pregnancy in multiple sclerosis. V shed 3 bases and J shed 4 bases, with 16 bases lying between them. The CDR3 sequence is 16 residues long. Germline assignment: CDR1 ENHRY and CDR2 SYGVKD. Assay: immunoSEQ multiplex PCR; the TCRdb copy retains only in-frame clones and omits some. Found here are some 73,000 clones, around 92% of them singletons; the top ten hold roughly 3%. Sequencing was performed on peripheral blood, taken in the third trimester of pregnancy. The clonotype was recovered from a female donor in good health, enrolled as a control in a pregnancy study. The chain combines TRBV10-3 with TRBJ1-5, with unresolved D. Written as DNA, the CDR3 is TGTGCCATCAGTGATGGGAGACAACTACTGAATCAGCCCCAGCATTTT. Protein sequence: CAISDGRQLLNQPQHF.